The TCR beta chain under discussion was sequenced for a study of blood T cell repertoires in COVID-19. Across the whole study: Acute-phase and convalescent COVID-19 samples originated in the United States, Italy and Spain.

Germline values: CDR1 SGHTA, CDR2 FQGTGA. The CDR3 totals 15 residues. V lost 4 bases and J 0 bases, leaving 9 bases between the germline ends. The authors' processing: The assay estimated nucleated cells by amplifying reference gene primers. Generated by immunoSEQ multiplex PCR, the TCRdb table keeps only in-frame clones and is missing some. The DNA gave D and trimming, while V, J and clone size come from that table. The sample yields over 250,000 clones, 75% to 90% seen once. This clone was found once. The sequencing sample was made of peripheral blood. This chain links TRBV7-3 with TRBJ2-2; D unclear. The sequence derives from a man aged 45-65 years with acute or convalescent COVID-19. CDR3 bases: TGTGCCAGCAGCTCGCGCGGTCCGAACACCGGGGAGCTGTTTTTT. This codes for CASSSRGPNTGELFF.